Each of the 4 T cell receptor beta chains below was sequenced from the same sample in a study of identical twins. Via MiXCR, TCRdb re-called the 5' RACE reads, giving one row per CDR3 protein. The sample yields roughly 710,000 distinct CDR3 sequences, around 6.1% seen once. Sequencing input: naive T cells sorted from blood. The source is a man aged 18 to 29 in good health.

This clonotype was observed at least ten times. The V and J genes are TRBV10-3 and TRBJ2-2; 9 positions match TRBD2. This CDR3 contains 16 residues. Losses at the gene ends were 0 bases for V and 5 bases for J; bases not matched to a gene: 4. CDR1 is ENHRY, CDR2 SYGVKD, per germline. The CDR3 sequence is CAISESSLAGTGELFF. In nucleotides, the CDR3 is TGTGCCATCAGTGAGTCGAGTCTAGCGGGGACCGGGGAGCTGTTTTTT.

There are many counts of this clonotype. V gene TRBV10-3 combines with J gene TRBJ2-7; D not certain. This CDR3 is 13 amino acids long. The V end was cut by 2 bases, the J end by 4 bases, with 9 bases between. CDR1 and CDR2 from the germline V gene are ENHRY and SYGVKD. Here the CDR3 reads CAISEPTEYEQYV. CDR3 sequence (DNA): TGTGCCATCAGTGAGCCCACAGAATACGAGCAGTACGTC.

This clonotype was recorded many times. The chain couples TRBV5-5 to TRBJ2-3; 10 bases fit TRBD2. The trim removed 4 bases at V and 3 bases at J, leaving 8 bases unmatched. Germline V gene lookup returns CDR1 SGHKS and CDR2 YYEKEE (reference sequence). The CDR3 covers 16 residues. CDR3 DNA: TGTGCCAGCAGCGAAGTCCCGGGACTAGCGACAGATACGCAGTATTTT. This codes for CASSEVPGLATDTQYF.

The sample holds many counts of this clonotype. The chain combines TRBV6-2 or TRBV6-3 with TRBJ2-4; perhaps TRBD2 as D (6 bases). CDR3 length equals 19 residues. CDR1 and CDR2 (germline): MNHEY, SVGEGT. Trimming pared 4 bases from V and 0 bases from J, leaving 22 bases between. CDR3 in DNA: TGTGCCAGCAGTTCCTTACAGCCATTAGCGGAACTAGCCAAAAACATTCAGTACTTC. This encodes CASSSLQPLAELAKNIQYF.